This TCR beta chain was sequenced in a study of blood T cell repertoires in COVID-19 (dated by TCRdb to the early 2020s). Describing the broader study: Samples from collaborators originated in the United States, Italy and Spain and spanned both the acute and convalescent phases of COVID-19. The material from the prospective study consisted of cDNA or gDNA derived from T cells, B-cell-depleted T cells, or PBMCs. The dataset comprised deeply sampled blood TCRbeta repertoires from subjects exposed to, actively infected with, or recovered from COVID-19. A freely available public database, intended as a resource for researchers studying the immune response to SARS-CoV-2, is where the repertoires were released. Samples came from the ongoing ImmuneRACE study (first 160 participants) plus 1,254 subjects from 6 global collaborators. Sample metadata almost always included a de-identified subject ID, COVID-19 status, age in years and sex. Where available, HLA class I and class II types were taken from metadata supplied by the sample provider and were not determined by assay-based typing.

This clone came up a few times. Its antigen is unknown. No per-base quality is available; no much larger clone lies one base away. The CDR3 runs 16 residues from the cysteine to the phenylalanine. The DNA shown is the 48-base CDR3, in frame from base 1. The germline ends are 16 bases apart after V is trimmed by 5 bases and J by 3 bases. According to the germline V gene, CDR1 reads SGHNT and CDR2 reads YENEEA. TCRbeta CDR3 regions were amplified from genomic DNA using the immunoSEQ Assay, a bias-controlled multiplex PCR. The published analysis was carried out like this. Nucleated cell counts per sample were estimated from amplification of reference gene primers within the assay. Sequence reads were collapsed and filtered to measure the absolute abundance of every unique TCRbeta CDR3 rearrangement. For each sample, productive Simpson clonality was calculated by taking the square root of Simpson's diversity index across productive rearrangements. TCRdb's version of the immuneACCESS table is confined to in-frame rearrangements and falls short of the full clone set. An unresolved V gene accounts for under half of the shortfall where checked; the remainder is of unknown origin. The D gene and trimming were derived from the DNA, and the V and J assignments and clone size from that table. Recorded for this sample are about 44,000 clones; about four fifths of them occurred a single time. The top ten constitute approximately 4% of the sample.

Overall study outcomes, separate from this receptor: The amount of clinical and demographic metadata varied by source and participant and was provided uncurated.

Collaborating institutions collected whole blood in K2EDTA tubes following their own protocols. For TCRbeta analysis, collaborators shipped samples as frozen whole blood, isolated PBMCs, or DNA extracted from either of those sample types. Here the chain combines TRBV11-3 and TRBJ2-2; possibly the D gene is TRBD1, per 5 matching bases. Sequencing was carried out using peripheral blood. The TCR comes from a woman aged 70-85 years with acute or convalescent COVID-19. The nucleotide sequence reads TGTGCCAGCAGCCCAATCTCTTTCAGGGACACCGGGGAGCTGTTTTTT. Translation gives CASSPISFRDTGELFF.